These 8 T cell receptor beta chains came from one sample sequenced in a study of blood T cell repertoires in COVID-19. The repertoire was sequenced with immunoSEQ multiplex PCR; TCRdb's copy has only in-frame clones and lacks some. This table holds 50,000 to 70,000 clones, more than 55% found once. What was sequenced was PBMCs or T cells enriched from blood (not recorded which). These TCRs come from a woman aged 55-69 years who had been exposed to COVID-19.

The gene calls are TRBV10-3 and TRBJ2-3; 8 bases match TRBD1. The germline V gene encodes CDR1 ENHRY and CDR2 SYGVKD. V lost 3 bases to trimming and J lost 4 bases; unmatched junction nucleotides: 9. The CDR3 totals 16 residues. CDR3 protein: CAISDSAGGEADTQYF. The CDR3 DNA follows: TGTGCCATCAGTGACTCAGCAGGGGGCGAGGCAGATACGCAGTATTTT.

The gene calls are TRBV28 and TRBJ2-1; the match to TRBD2 covers 9 bases. V gave up 5 bases and J gave up 6 bases; unmatched junction bases: 8. The CDR3 length is 15 residues. CDR1 is MDHEN and CDR2 is SYDVKM in the germline V gene. The CDR3 bases are TGTGCCAGCAGTCCCCCGGGTAGCGGGAGCAATGAGCAGTTCTTC. Protein: CASSPPGSGSNEQFF.

This clone was counted once. J is TRBJ1-5 and V is TRBV28; TRBD1 might be the D (6 bases). Germline values: CDR1 MDHEN, CDR2 SYDVKM. The CDR3 is made up of 17 amino acids. V shed 3 bases and J shed 0 bases, with 15 bases lying between them. CDR3 in DNA: TGTGCCAGCAGTTTCTTTGGGAAGGGGGTTAGCAATCAGCCCCAGCATTTT. It codes for CASSFFGKGVSNQPQHF.

The J gene is TRBJ2-7, the V gene TRBV7-2; D perhaps matches TRBD1 (5 bases). Germline CDR1 reads SGHTA; CDR2 reads FQGNSA. V was shortened by 5 bases and J by 4 bases, with 15 bases between the two germline ends. The CDR3 sequence is 14 residues long. CDR3 loop: CASSQGRAGYEQYF. CDR3 nucleotide sequence: TGTGCCAGCAGCCAAGGACGAGCAGGGTACGAGCAGTACTTC.

This clone was seen once. The chain couples TRBV30 to TRBJ1-1; TRBD1 is a possible D gene (5 bases). V lost 3 bases to trimming and J lost 4 bases, with 12 bases between them. Germline V CDR1 and CDR2: GTSNPN, SVGIG (reference sequence). This CDR3 has 13 residues. CDR3 sequence (DNA): TGTGCCTGGAGGGAGGGGAGGATCACTGAAGCTTTCTTT. It translates to CAWREGRITEAFF.

There are a few counts of this clone. The rearrangement joins TRBV3-1 (or the pseudogene TRBV3-2) to TRBJ2-7; D ambiguous. V dropped 1 base and J dropped 3 bases, with 4 bases sitting between them. This CDR3 region has 12 residues. Germline V lookup: CDR1 LGHDT, CDR2 YNNKEL (reference sequence). The CDR3 sequence: CASSQAGYEQYF. The CDR3 nucleotides are TGTGCCAGCAGCCAAGCAGGCTACGAGCAGTACTTC.

This clone has just a few counts. V and J are TRBV27 and TRBJ2-1; 14 bases are a match to TRBD2. Germline V lookup: CDR1 MNHEY, CDR2 SMNVEV (reference sequence). With V trimmed by 4 bases and J by 4 bases, 9 bases remained unmatched. The CDR3 length is 18 residues. CDR3 DNA: TGTGCCAGCAGTTCCCTAGGGACTAGCGGGAGTAAGTACAATGAGCAGTTCTTC. Translating gives CASSSLGTSGSKYNEQFF.

There are a few counts of this clone. The gene calls are TRBV7-6 and TRBJ1-1; possibly TRBD1 for D (5 bases). This CDR3 spans 14 amino acids. The V gene's germline CDR1 is SGHVS and CDR2 FNYEAQ. Trimming stripped 2 bases from V and 5 bases from J, with 12 bases between. The CDR3 region is CASSLKGRGTEAFF. The CDR3 nucleotides read TGTGCCAGCAGCTTAAAGGGCCGGGGGACTGAAGCTTTCTTT. The variable domain in full, with the rest retrieved from reference TRBV7-6 and TRBJ1-1, is GAGVSQSPRYKVTKRGQDVALRCDPISGHVSLYWYRQALGQGPEFLTYFNYEAQQDKSGLPNDRFSAERPEGSISTLTIQRTEQRDSAMYRCASSLKGRGTEAFFGQGTRLTVV.